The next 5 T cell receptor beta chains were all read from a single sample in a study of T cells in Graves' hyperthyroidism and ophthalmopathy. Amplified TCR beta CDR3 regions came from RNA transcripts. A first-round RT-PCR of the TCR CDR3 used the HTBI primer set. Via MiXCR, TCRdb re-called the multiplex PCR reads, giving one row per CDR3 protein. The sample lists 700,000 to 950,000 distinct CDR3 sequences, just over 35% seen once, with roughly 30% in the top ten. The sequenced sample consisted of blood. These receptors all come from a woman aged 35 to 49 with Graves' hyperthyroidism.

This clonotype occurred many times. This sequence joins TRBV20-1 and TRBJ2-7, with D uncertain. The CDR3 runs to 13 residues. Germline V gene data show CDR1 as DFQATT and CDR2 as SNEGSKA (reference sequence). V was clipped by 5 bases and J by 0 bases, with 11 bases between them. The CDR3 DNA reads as TGCAGTGCTGGGGTCCCTATCTCCTACGAGCAGTACTTC. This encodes CSAGVPISYEQYF.

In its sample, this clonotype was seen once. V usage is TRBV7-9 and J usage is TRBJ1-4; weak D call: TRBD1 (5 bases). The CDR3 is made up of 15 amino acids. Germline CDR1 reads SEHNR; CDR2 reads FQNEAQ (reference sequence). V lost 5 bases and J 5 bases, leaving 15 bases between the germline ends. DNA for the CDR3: TGTGCCAGCAGCCAGCTGGGACTGATCAATGAAAAACTGTTTTTT. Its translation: CASSQLGLINEKLFF.

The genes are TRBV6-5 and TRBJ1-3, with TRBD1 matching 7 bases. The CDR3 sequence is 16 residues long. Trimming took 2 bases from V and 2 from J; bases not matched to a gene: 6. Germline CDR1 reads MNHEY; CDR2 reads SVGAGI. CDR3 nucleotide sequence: TGTGCCAGCAGTTACCGAGTCAGGGGGACTGGAAACACCATATATTTT. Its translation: CASSYRVRGTGNTIYF.

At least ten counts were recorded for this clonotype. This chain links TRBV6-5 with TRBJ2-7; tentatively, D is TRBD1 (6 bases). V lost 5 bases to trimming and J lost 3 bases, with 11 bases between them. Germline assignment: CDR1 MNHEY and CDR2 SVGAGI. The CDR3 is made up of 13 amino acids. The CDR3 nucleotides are TGTGCCAGCAGTAGGACAGTTTACTACGAGCAGTACTTC. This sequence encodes CASSRTVYYEQYF.

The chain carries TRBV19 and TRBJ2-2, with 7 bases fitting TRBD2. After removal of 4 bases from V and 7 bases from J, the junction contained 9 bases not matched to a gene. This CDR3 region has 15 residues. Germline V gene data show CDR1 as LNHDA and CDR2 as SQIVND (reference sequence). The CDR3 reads CASSTSSSGVGELFF. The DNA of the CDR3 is TGTGCCAGTAGTACCTCTTCTAGCGGAGTCGGGGAGCTGTTTTTT. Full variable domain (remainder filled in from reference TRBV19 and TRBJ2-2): DGGITQSPKYLFRKEGQNVTLSCEQNLNHDAMYWYRQDPGQGLRLIYYSQIVNDFQKGDIAEGYSVSREKKESFPLTVTSAQKNPTAFYLCASSTSSSGVGELFFGEGSRLTVL.